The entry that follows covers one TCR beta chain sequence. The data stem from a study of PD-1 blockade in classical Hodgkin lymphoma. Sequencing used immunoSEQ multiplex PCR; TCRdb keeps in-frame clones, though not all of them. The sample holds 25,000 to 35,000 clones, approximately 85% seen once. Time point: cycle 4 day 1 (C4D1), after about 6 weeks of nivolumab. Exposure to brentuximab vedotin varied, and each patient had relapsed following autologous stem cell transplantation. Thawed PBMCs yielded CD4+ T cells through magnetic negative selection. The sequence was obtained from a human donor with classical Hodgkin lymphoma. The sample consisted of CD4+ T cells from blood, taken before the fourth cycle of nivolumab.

The CDR3 loop is CASSVAGQPDNEQFF. Here the CDR3 DNA reads TGTGCCAGCAGCGTAGCGGGACAGCCCGACAATGAGCAGTTCTTC. The chain uses TRBV9 and TRBJ2-1; 7 bases line up with TRBD1. There are 15 residues in the CDR3. Germline trimming cut 0 bases from V and 5 bases from J; bases unmatched to any gene: 5. Looked up from germline, CDR1 is SGDLS and CDR2 is YYNGEE.